Listed below are T cell receptor beta chains from one sample, sequenced in a study of blood T cells in healthy people across ages. TCRdb re-derived calls from the 5' RACE reads in MiXCR, one entry per CDR3 protein. The data contain approximately 850,000 distinct CDR3 sequences, 40% to 50% of them singletons. Input material: blood. These receptors were collected from a man aged 60 to 69 in good health. CDR3s include the opening cysteine and the closing phenylalanine or tryptophan. A D gene is named only where the DNA matches it firmly. Some rows mark clone size as missing; the rest say once, few, many or name a class of expanded clone.

CDR3nt: TGTGCCAGCAGCTGGGGACCAGGGAATGAGCAGTTCTTC
CDR3aa: CASSWGPGNEQFF
j_gene: TRBJ2-1
v_gene: TRBV7-2
d_gene: -
abundance: -

CDR3nt: TGTGCCAGCAGTTTAATACAGATGAGTGCTCAGCCCCAGCATTTT
CDR3aa: CASSLIQMSAQPQHF
j_gene: TRBJ1-5
v_gene: TRBV28
d_gene: -
abundance: -

CDR3nt: TGTGCCAGCAGGGACAAGACAGGTGTAGGGTACGAGCAGTACTTC
CDR3aa: CASRDKTGVGYEQYF
j_gene: TRBJ2-7
v_gene: TRBV6-5
d_gene: -
abundance: -

CDR3nt: TGTGCCAGCAGCTGCGTAGACAGAACCACAGATACGCAGTATTTT
CDR3aa: CASSCVDRTTDTQYF
j_gene: TRBJ2-3
v_gene: TRBV5-4
d_gene: -
abundance: -

CDR3nt: TGTGCCAGCAGCTTAATACAGGAAAATTCACCCCTCCACTTT
CDR3aa: CASSLIQENSPLHF
j_gene: TRBJ1-6
v_gene: TRBV7-9
d_gene: -
abundance: -

CDR3nt: TGCAGTGCTAGAAAAGGACAGGGAAGGGACCCCGAAGCTTTCTTT
CDR3aa: CSARKGQGRDPEAFF
j_gene: TRBJ1-1
v_gene: TRBV20-1
d_gene: TRBD1
abundance: -

CDR3nt: TGTGCCAGCAGTAAGCATGCAGCAGGGCCCGATGGCTACACCTTC
CDR3aa: CASSKHAAGPDGYTF
j_gene: TRBJ1-2
v_gene: TRBV25-1
d_gene: -
abundance: -

CDR3nt: TGTGCCAGCAGCTTAGGCCCAGGCAAGACGGACGAGCAGTACTTC
CDR3aa: CASSLGPGKTDEQYF
j_gene: TRBJ2-7
v_gene: TRBV7-9
d_gene: -
abundance: few

CDR3nt: TGCAGCGTTGGACATAGCTCCTACGAGCAGTACTTC
CDR3aa: CSVGHSSYEQYF
j_gene: TRBJ2-7
v_gene: TRBV29-1
d_gene: -
abundance: -

CDR3nt: TGCAGTGCTAGGACCCGGTTGGTGGGGGGGTACGAGCAGTACTTC
CDR3aa: CSARTRLVGGYEQYF
j_gene: TRBJ2-7
v_gene: TRBV20-1
d_gene: TRBD2
abundance: -

CDR3nt: TGCAGTGCTAGAGGTCTGCTCAATGAGCAGTTCTTC
CDR3aa: CSARGLLNEQFF
j_gene: TRBJ2-1
v_gene: TRBV20-1
d_gene: -
abundance: many

CDR3nt: TGCAGTGCTAGAGATCATGGAGGGAATGAAAAACTGTTTTTT
CDR3aa: CSARDHGGNEKLFF
j_gene: TRBJ1-4
v_gene: TRBV20-1
d_gene: -
abundance: few

CDR3nt: TGTGCCAGCACGTGGCAGACCAGTACGTATGGCTACACCTTC
CDR3aa: CASTWQTSTYGYTF
j_gene: TRBJ1-2
v_gene: TRBV2
d_gene: -
abundance: few

CDR3nt: TGTGCCAGCAGTAAGAACAGGGCTAATGAAAAACTGTTTTTT
CDR3aa: CASSKNRANEKLFF
j_gene: TRBJ1-4
v_gene: TRBV7-2
d_gene: -
abundance: few

CDR3nt: TGCAGTGCTAGGCCACTAGCGGGAGGCACCGATAAGTACTTC
CDR3aa: CSARPLAGGTDKYF
j_gene: TRBJ2-5
v_gene: TRBV20-1
d_gene: TRBD2
abundance: -

CDR3nt: TGTGCCAGCTCACCGACAGGGTCCCAGGCTGGGGCCAACGTCCTGACTTTC
CDR3aa: CASSPTGSQAGANVLTF
j_gene: TRBJ2-6
v_gene: TRBV18
d_gene: TRBD1
abundance: once

CDR3nt: TGTGTCAGCAGCTTAGGCTTCGGGACAGGGGAGACCCAGTACTTC
CDR3aa: CVSSLGFGTGETQYF
j_gene: TRBJ2-5
v_gene: TRBV13
d_gene: TRBD1
abundance: -

CDR3nt: TGTGCCAGCAGGACGTGGGCAACCCAGTACTTC
CDR3aa: CASRTWATQYF
j_gene: TRBJ2-7
v_gene: TRBV28
d_gene: -
abundance: -

CDR3nt: TGCAGCGTTATGTGGGGGACAGCCTATGGCTACACCTTC
CDR3aa: CSVMWGTAYGYTF
j_gene: TRBJ1-2
v_gene: TRBV29-1
d_gene: TRBD1
abundance: few

CDR3nt: TGTGCCAGCAGTTACGGGGGCGCCGGGGAGCTGTTTTTT
CDR3aa: CASSYGGAGELFF
j_gene: TRBJ2-2
v_gene: TRBV6-2/TRBV6-3
d_gene: -
abundance: -

CDR3nt: TGTGCCAGCAGTCCCTCGACTAGCGTAGGGAAGCAGTTCTTC
CDR3aa: CASSPSTSVGKQFF
j_gene: TRBJ2-1
v_gene: TRBV12-3/TRBV12-4
d_gene: TRBD2
abundance: -

CDR3nt: TGCAGCGCCGGGACAGAAGAGACCCAGTACTTC
CDR3aa: CSAGTEETQYF
j_gene: TRBJ2-5
v_gene: TRBV29-1
d_gene: TRBD1
abundance: many

CDR3nt: TGCAGTGCCAAACAGCAACTCCCAGATACGCAGTATTTT
CDR3aa: CSAKQQLPDTQYF
j_gene: TRBJ2-3
v_gene: TRBV20-1
d_gene: -
abundance: -

CDR3nt: TGTGCCAGCAGCTTCAGGGCTGCCCCCACCGGGGAGCTGTTTTTT
CDR3aa: CASSFRAAPTGELFF
j_gene: TRBJ2-2
v_gene: TRBV7-3
d_gene: -
abundance: -

CDR3nt: TGTGCCAGCTCACCGGGACAGGGAAGAGTAGCAGATACGCAGTATTTT
CDR3aa: CASSPGQGRVADTQYF
j_gene: TRBJ2-3
v_gene: TRBV18
d_gene: TRBD1
abundance: -

CDR3nt: TGCGCCAGCAGCTCTAGCGGGGGGGTCCCCTCCTACAATGAGCAGTTCTTC
CDR3aa: CASSSSGGVPSYNEQFF
j_gene: TRBJ2-1
v_gene: TRBV5-1
d_gene: TRBD2
abundance: -

CDR3nt: TGTGCCAGCAGCTCCCGCGCCTACAATGAGCAGTTCTTC
CDR3aa: CASSSRAYNEQFF
j_gene: TRBJ2-1
v_gene: TRBV7-2
d_gene: -
abundance: -

CDR3nt: TGTGCCACCCAAACATCTAGCGGGGGACCCGCGTGGACGCAGTATTTT
CDR3aa: CATQTSSGGPAWTQYF
j_gene: TRBJ2-3
v_gene: TRBV24-1
d_gene: TRBD2
abundance: few

CDR3nt: TGTGCCAGCAGCTCGGGGAGTCACCGGTACTTC
CDR3aa: CASSSGSHRYF
j_gene: TRBJ2-5
v_gene: TRBV3-1
d_gene: -
abundance: -

CDR3nt: TGTGCCAGCAGCTCGTGGACAGAAGACTATGGCTACACCTTC
CDR3aa: CASSSWTEDYGYTF
j_gene: TRBJ1-2
v_gene: TRBV7-9
d_gene: -
abundance: -

CDR3nt: TGTGCCAGCAGCCCACGTCTGCAGGACGGGGAAAAACTGTTTTTT
CDR3aa: CASSPRLQDGEKLFF
j_gene: TRBJ1-4
v_gene: TRBV7-8
d_gene: -
abundance: few

CDR3nt: TGTGCCAGCAGCGCACTATACCAGGGGGACGCGGTGGCTTTCTTT
CDR3aa: CASSALYQGDAVAFF
j_gene: TRBJ1-1
v_gene: TRBV7-9
d_gene: TRBD1
abundance: -

CDR3nt: TGTGCCAGCAGTGAATCTGACAGGTACAATGAGCAGTTCTTC
CDR3aa: CASSESDRYNEQFF
j_gene: TRBJ2-1
v_gene: TRBV25-1
d_gene: -
abundance: few

CDR3nt: TGTGCCAGCAGTTTAGCAGGGCAGGGGCTCACTGAAGCTTTCTTT
CDR3aa: CASSLAGQGLTEAFF
j_gene: TRBJ1-1
v_gene: TRBV12-3/TRBV12-4
d_gene: -
abundance: -

CDR3nt: TGCAGTGCACGACTAGAGAGCACAGATACGCAGTATTTT
CDR3aa: CSARLESTDTQYF
j_gene: TRBJ2-3
v_gene: TRBV20-1
d_gene: -
abundance: -

CDR3nt: TGTGCCAGCAGTCGGACAGGGAGCCTCTACGAGCAGTACTTC
CDR3aa: CASSRTGSLYEQYF
j_gene: TRBJ2-7
v_gene: TRBV6-2/TRBV6-3
d_gene: TRBD1
abundance: few

CDR3nt: TGTGCCAGCAGACTAGGGACAGGGAATTCACCCCTCCACTTT
CDR3aa: CASRLGTGNSPLHF
j_gene: TRBJ1-6
v_gene: TRBV7-9
d_gene: TRBD1
abundance: once

CDR3nt: TGTGCCAGCTCACCGGGAGGGGTCTATCAGCCCCAGCATTTT
CDR3aa: CASSPGGVYQPQHF
j_gene: TRBJ1-5
v_gene: TRBV18
d_gene: -
abundance: once

CDR3nt: TGTGCCAGCAGTTCCGAGTCGATCAATGAGCAGTACTTC
CDR3aa: CASSSESINEQYF
j_gene: TRBJ2-4
v_gene: TRBV12-3/TRBV12-4
d_gene: -
abundance: -

CDR3nt: TGTGCCAGCAGTTATATTATCCTAGCGGGGGGCCACACAGATACGCAGTATTTT
CDR3aa: CASSYIILAGGHTDTQYF
j_gene: TRBJ2-3
v_gene: TRBV11-2
d_gene: TRBD2
abundance: -

CDR3nt: TGTGCCAGCATGCTGGACGGGGGATTATTGGATGAGCAGTTCTTC
CDR3aa: CASMLDGGLLDEQFF
j_gene: TRBJ2-1
v_gene: TRBV6-1
d_gene: -
abundance: -

CDR3nt: TGCGCCAGCAGCGTTCCCGGGACAGTACAAGAGACCCAGTACTTC
CDR3aa: CASSVPGTVQETQYF
j_gene: TRBJ2-5
v_gene: TRBV5-1
d_gene: TRBD1
abundance: -

CDR3nt: TGTGCCACCAGTGATGATGGGACAGGGTACAATGAGCAGTTCTTC
CDR3aa: CATSDDGTGYNEQFF
j_gene: TRBJ2-1
v_gene: TRBV24-1
d_gene: TRBD1
abundance: -

CDR3nt: TGTGCCAGCAGTGAAGAGGGGCATTCACCCCTCCACTTT
CDR3aa: CASSEEGHSPLHF
j_gene: TRBJ1-6
v_gene: TRBV6-1
d_gene: -
abundance: -

CDR3nt: TGTGCCAGCAGCGCGGACAGGGCCGCCACCGGGGAGCTGTTTTTT
CDR3aa: CASSADRAATGELFF
j_gene: TRBJ2-2
v_gene: TRBV28
d_gene: TRBD1
abundance: once

CDR3nt: TGCAGTGCTAGAGATGCCCTTCGAATGGCAGATACGCAGTATTTT
CDR3aa: CSARDALRMADTQYF
j_gene: TRBJ2-3
v_gene: TRBV20-1
d_gene: -
abundance: -

CDR3nt: TGTGCCAGCAGCCCGGGGGAGCAGTACTTC
CDR3aa: CASSPGEQYF
j_gene: TRBJ2-5
v_gene: TRBV7-9
d_gene: -
abundance: many

CDR3nt: TGTGCCAGCAGCTTAAACGGGGCGGATACGCAGTATTTT
CDR3aa: CASSLNGADTQYF
j_gene: TRBJ2-3
v_gene: TRBV7-3
d_gene: -
abundance: -

CDR3nt: TGTGCCAGCAGTAACCGGGACAGGGTCCCGTACAATGAGCAGTTCTTC
CDR3aa: CASSNRDRVPYNEQFF
j_gene: TRBJ2-1
v_gene: TRBV6-2/TRBV6-3
d_gene: TRBD1
abundance: -

CDR3nt: TGCGCCAGCACCGTACGGTTCTTC
CDR3aa: CASTVRFF
j_gene: TRBJ2-1
v_gene: TRBV10-1
d_gene: -
abundance: -

CDR3nt: TGCAGTGCTAGTTTACCAGGGGTCTCTGGCTACACCTTC
CDR3aa: CSASLPGVSGYTF
j_gene: TRBJ1-2
v_gene: TRBV20-1
d_gene: -
abundance: -

CDR3nt: TGCGCCAGCAGCCTTCGTCAGGGGACTAGCAATCAGCCCCAGCATTTT
CDR3aa: CASSLRQGTSNQPQHF
j_gene: TRBJ1-5
v_gene: TRBV4-1
d_gene: -
abundance: -

CDR3nt: TGTGCCAGCAGCTCGACGACCCTCTATGGCTACACCTTC
CDR3aa: CASSSTTLYGYTF
j_gene: TRBJ1-2
v_gene: TRBV7-9
d_gene: -
abundance: -

CDR3nt: TGCGCCAGCAGCCTGGACTTTCAAAGCTATGGCTACACCTTC
CDR3aa: CASSLDFQSYGYTF
j_gene: TRBJ1-2
v_gene: TRBV10-2
d_gene: -
abundance: -

CDR3nt: TGCAGTGCTAAACAGGGACAACAGCCCCAGCATTTT
CDR3aa: CSAKQGQQPQHF
j_gene: TRBJ1-5
v_gene: TRBV20-1
d_gene: -
abundance: few

CDR3nt: TGTGCCAGCAGCCAAGGGATCGGCGGAGGCTACACCTTC
CDR3aa: CASSQGIGGGYTF
j_gene: TRBJ1-2
v_gene: TRBV4-2
d_gene: -
abundance: few